These T cell receptor beta chains were read from a single sample in a study of blood T cell dynamics during melanoma immunotherapy. TCRdb's table, derived via immunoSEQ multiplex PCR, lists solely in-frame clones and lacks some. The data show approximately 13,000 clones, with roughly 84% seen just once and 4.4% held by the top ten. Sequencing used blood, obtained from a patient treated with checkpoint blockade. The receptors were gathered from a human donor with melanoma. CDR3s include the opening cysteine and the closing phenylalanine or tryptophan. A D gene is named only where the DNA matches it firmly. Size is stated for part of the rows, as once, few or many counts, or as a class when the clone is expanded.

TRBV4-1	TRBJ2-2	-	-	TGCGCCAGCAGCCAAGTGCGGGTCAGAAGACCTACCGGGGAGCTGTTTTTT	CASSQVRVRRPTGELFF
TRBV7-3	TRBJ2-3	-	-	TGTGCCAGCAGCCCGAGTGGCGCAGATACGCAGTATTTT	CASSPSGADTQYF
TRBV30	TRBJ2-1	-	-	TGTGCCTGGAGTGTCCCGGGTCCGGGTGAGCAGTTCTTC	CAWSVPGPGEQFF
TRBV19	TRBJ1-5	once	TRBD1	TGTGCCAGTAGTACCGGGACAGGGTCTAGCAATCAGCCCCAGCATTTT	CASSTGTGSSNQPQHF
TRBV10-3	TRBJ2-1	-	TRBD1	TGTGCCATGTCTGACAGGGAAGACAATGAGCAGTTCTTC	CAMSDREDNEQFF
TRBV7-9	TRBJ2-5	-	TRBD2	TGTGCCAGCAGCTTTGGGCTAGCGGGAGTCCAAGAGACCCAGTACTTC	CASSFGLAGVQETQYF
TRBV5-1	TRBJ2-1	once	-	TGCGCCAGCAGCTTGGGAGGCAATGAGCAGTTCTTC	CASSLGGNEQFF
TRBV7-9	TRBJ2-1	few	-	TGTGCCAGCAGCTTAGATGGGGGGAACAATGAGCAGTTCTTC	CASSLDGGNNEQFF
TRBV30	TRBJ1-5	-	-	TGTGCCTGGAGTAGGGCCCTTCGCCAGCCCCAGCATTTT	CAWSRALRQPQHF
TRBV5-1	TRBJ1-2	-	-	TGCGCCAGCAGCTTGGCCTCTAAAAACTATGGCTACACCTTC	CASSLASKNYGYTF
TRBV7-3	TRBJ2-2	-	-	TGTGCCAGCAGCCTCACGAACACCGGGGAGCTGTTTTTT	CASSLTNTGELFF
TRBV7-9	TRBJ2-7	-	TRBD1	TGTGCCAGCAGCATCGGGGACAGATACGAGCAGTACTTC	CASSIGDRYEQYF
TRBV27	TRBJ2-5	-	-	TGTGCCAGCAGCACCCCCCGGACTCCGTACCAAGAGACCCAGTACTTC	CASSTPRTPYQETQYF
TRBV5-1	TRBJ1-4	-	-	TGCGCCAGCAGCTCGGGAAATGGTGAAAAACTGTTTTTT	CASSSGNGEKLFF
TRBV5-1	TRBJ2-7	few	-	TGCGCCAGCAGCTTGGGTATAGCGGCCTCCTACGAGCAGTACTTC	CASSLGIAASYEQYF
TRBV10-3	TRBJ2-7	once	TRBD1	TGTGCCATCAGTGAGTCGGGACAGGGGGCCTACGAGCAGTACTTC	CAISESGQGAYEQYF
TRBV30	TRBJ1-3	-	-	TGTGCCTGGAGTTACGGGACGGCAGGAAACACCATATATTTT	CAWSYGTAGNTIYF
TRBV7-3	TRBJ2-3	-	-	TGTGCCAGCAGCTTAATCCCAGGGCAGGGTACGCAGTATTTT	CASSLIPGQGTQYF
TRBV5-3	TRBJ1-5	-	-	TGTGCCAGAAGCTTGGGACCTTGCAATCAGCCCCAGCATTTT	CARSLGPCNQPQHF
TRBV5-1	TRBJ1-3	-	-	TGCGTAATTCCGCCTGACTCTGGAAACACCATATATTTT	CVIPPDSGNTIYF
TRBV2	TRBJ1-5	few	-	TGTGCCAGCAGGCCAGATCCCGAGGTGCCCCAGCATTTT	CASRPDPEVPQHF
TRBV29-1	TRBJ2-3	once	-	TGCAGCGTTGTAAGGGAAGCAGATACGCAGTATTTT	CSVVREADTQYF
TRBV6-6	TRBJ1-2	-	TRBD1	TGTGCCAGCAGCCAGACTGGACAGGGTGCCAACTATGGCTACACCTTC	CASSQTGQGANYGYTF
TRBV2	TRBJ2-1	once	TRBD2	TGTGCCAGCAGTCGTACTAGCGGGGCTACGGTATACAATGAGCAGTTCTTC	CASSRTSGATVYNEQFF
TRBV7-9	TRBJ1-3	-	-	TGTGCCAGCAATAGGGGGGAGAAAAACACCATATATTTT	CASNRGEKNTIYF
TRBV10-3	TRBJ2-1	once	TRBD2	TGTGCCATCAGGACTAGCGGGAGCCCCTACAATGAGCAGTTCTTC	CAIRTSGSPYNEQFF
TRBV5-3	TRBJ1-6	once	-	TGTGCCAGAAGCCCGGTGGGGTGGGGGAACCTCCAGAATTCACCCCTCCACTTT	CARSPVGWGNLQNSPLHF
TRBV4-1	TRBJ2-7	-	-	TGCGCCAGCAGCCAAACCGGGAGCGTCGAGCAGTACTTC	CASSQTGSVEQYF
TRBV19	TRBJ2-6	-	-	TGTGCCAGTACCGGCACTTCTGGGGCCAACGTCCTGACTTTC	CASTGTSGANVLTF